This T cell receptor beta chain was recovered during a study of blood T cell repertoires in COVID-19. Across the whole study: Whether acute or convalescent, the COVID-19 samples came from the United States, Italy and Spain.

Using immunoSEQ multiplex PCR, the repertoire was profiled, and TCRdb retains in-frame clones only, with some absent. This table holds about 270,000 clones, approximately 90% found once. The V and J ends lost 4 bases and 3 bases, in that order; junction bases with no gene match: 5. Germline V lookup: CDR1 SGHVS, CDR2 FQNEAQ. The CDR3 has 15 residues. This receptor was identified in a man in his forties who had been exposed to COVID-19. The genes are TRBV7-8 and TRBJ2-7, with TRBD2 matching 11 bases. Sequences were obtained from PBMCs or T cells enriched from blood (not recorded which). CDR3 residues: CASSSLLAGDYEQYF. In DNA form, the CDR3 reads TGTGCCAGCAGCTCCCTACTAGCGGGAGACTACGAGCAGTACTTC.